The clone carrying this T cell receptor beta chain was detected many times. These data belong to a study of T-cell reconstitution after alpha-beta-depleted transplantation in children. Unique molecular identifiers were incorporated during preparation of the TCRbeta library. Each CDR3 protein is one row after TCRdb ran MiXCR on the PCR reads. The repertoire consists of 100,000 to 120,000 distinct CDR3 sequences, with about a tenth occurring once and the leading ten covering around 8.2%. The CDR3 consists of 11 residues. Germline CDR1 GTSNPN, CDR2 SVGIG (reference sequence). The V end was cut by 8 bases, the J end by 5 bases, with 10 bases between.

This chain links TRBV30 with TRBJ2-1, with unresolved D. This specimen was PBMCs from the stem cell graft donor, taken from the stem cell graft. This clonotype was sampled from a human donor who donated a stem cell graft to a child with acute lymphoblastic leukemia. The CDR3 reads CARVDHNEQFF. The CDR3 bases are TGTGCCCGGGTGGACCACAATGAGCAGTTCTTC.